This T cell receptor (beta chain) appears in the sequencing data of a study of cytomegalovirus exposure and HLA in healthy donors. General study results and limits: Across donors, most TCRs were seen rarely, yet some public ones were widespread. Cytomegalovirus-associated TCR beta chains were listed, numbering 164. Subsequent analysis showed first-cohort TCR clusters tending to co-occur in over a hundred validation repertoires.

CDR3 length equals 16 residues. The trim removed 1 base at V and 4 bases at J, leaving 10 bases unmatched. Germline CDR1 MNHNY, CDR2 SVGAGI (reference sequence). The table came from immunoSEQ multiplex PCR; TCRdb's copy has only in-frame clones and leaves some out. This sample yields fewer than 130,000 clones, of which roughly 88% are seen a single time; more than 1.4% belongs to the top ten. It was the approximately 120-subject validation cohort, separate from the roughly 700-subject first cohort, to which the donors belonged. As for this clone: Antigen unknown.

V usage is TRBV6-6 and J usage is TRBJ2-7; the match to TRBD1 covers 7 bases. This receptor was identified in a woman aged 30 to 39 in good health and CMV-seropositive. The sequenced sample was PBMCs. The CDR3 here is CASSYFRQGRGYEQYF. CDR3 DNA: TGTGCCAGCAGTTACTTCCGACAGGGTAGGGGTTACGAGCAGTACTTC.